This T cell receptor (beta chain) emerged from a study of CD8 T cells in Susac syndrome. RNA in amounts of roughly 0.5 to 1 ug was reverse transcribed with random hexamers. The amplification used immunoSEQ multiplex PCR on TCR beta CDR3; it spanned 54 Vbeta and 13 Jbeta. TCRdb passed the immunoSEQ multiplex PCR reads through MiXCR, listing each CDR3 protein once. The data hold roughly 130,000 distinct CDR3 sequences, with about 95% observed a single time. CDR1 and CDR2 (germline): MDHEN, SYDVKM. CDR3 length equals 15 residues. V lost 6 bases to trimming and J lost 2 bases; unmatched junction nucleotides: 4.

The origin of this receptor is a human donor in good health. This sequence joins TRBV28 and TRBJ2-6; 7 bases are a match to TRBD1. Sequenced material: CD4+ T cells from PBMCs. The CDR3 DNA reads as TGTGCCAGCAGCCCCGGGACAGCTGGGGCCAACGTCCTGACTTTC. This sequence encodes CASSPGTAGANVLTF.